The 26 T cell receptor beta chains below all came from one sample that was sequenced in a study of glioma-infiltrating T cells. The iRepertoire nested amplicon-rescue multiplex PCR amplified TCR alpha and beta CDR3s from RNA. Each CDR3 protein is one row after TCRdb ran MiXCR on the multiplex PCR reads. Of more than 350,000 distinct CDR3 sequences listed, 41% were seen once; the top ten hold approximately 12%. The sample taken for sequencing was glioma tissue, nonneoplastic brain tissue, or PBMCs (not recorded which). Source of these receptors: a human donor with low-grade glioma or glioblastoma, undergoing nonglioma brain surgery, or in good health (not recorded which).

A few counts support this clonotype. The chain carries TRBV14 and TRBJ2-7; possibly TRBD1 or TRBD2 for D (6 bases each). The germline CDR1 and CDR2 sequences are SGHDN and FVKESK. This CDR3 has 14 residues. With 7 bases removed from V and 2 bases from J, the gap between germline ends came to 15 bases. The CDR3 reads CASNKGGLTYEQYF. CDR3 nucleotide sequence: TGTGCCAGCAACAAAGGGGGGCTAACCTACGAGCAGTACTTC.

On this clonotype itself: It may be a read error: a sequence one base away is much more abundant. The chain links TRBV6-1 to TRBJ2-7; a weak D match, TRBD1 (6 bases). The CDR3 extends over 15 amino acids. Germline V gene data show CDR1 as MNHNS and CDR2 as SASEGT. The CDR3 sequence is CAGSVTGTPSYEQYF. CDR3 DNA sequence: TGTGCCGGCAGCGTTACCGGGACACCGTCCTACGAGCAGTACTTC.

At least ten counts were recorded for this clonotype. V is TRBV6-1 and J is TRBJ1-1; D gene unclear. The CDR3 totals 11 residues. The germline CDR1 and CDR2 sequences are MNHNS and SASEGT. The ends were cut back, 6 bases at V and 2 bases at J, with 4 bases in the middle. Here the CDR3 DNA reads TGTGCCAGCAGGGCCAACACTGAAGCTTTCTTT. It yields the protein CASRANTEAFF.

The chain carries TRBV7-2 and TRBJ1-2; D possibly corresponds to TRBD1 (5 bases). The germline V gene has CDR1 SGHTA and CDR2 FQGNSA. Trimming took 1 base from V and 6 from J, leaving 15 bases between them. There are 15 residues in the CDR3. The CDR3 DNA reads TGTGCCAGCAGCTTAGACGGGGGAGCCTACGATGGCTACACCTTC. Protein product: CASSLDGGAYDGYTF.

This clonotype was observed once. A clone one base away is much larger, so this may be a read error. The chain joins TRBV7-9 to TRBJ2-1; maybe TRBD2 (6 bases). This CDR3 is built from 16 residues. CDR1 is SEHNR and CDR2 is FQNEAQ in the germline V gene (reference sequence). CDR3 protein: CVSSSKGLGTYNEQFF. CDR3 coding DNA: TGTGTCAGCAGCTCGAAGGGACTGGGTACCTACAATGAGCAGTTCTTC.

Points on this clonotype: A much larger clone differs by one base, so this may be a read error. The genes are TRBV6-1 and TRBJ1-2, with D uncertain. Per germline, CDR1 MNHNS and CDR2 SASEGT. The CDR3 extends over 12 amino acids. Trimming took off 6 bases at V and 4 bases at J, with 9 bases between the two ends. CDR3 DNA sequence: TGTGCCAGCAGCTGTGCCGTCTATGGCTACACCTTC. This encodes CASSCAVYGYTF.

Ten or more counts support this clonotype. This chain links TRBV20-1 with TRBJ1-2, with a tentative D call TRBD1 (5 bases). The CDR3 consists of 16 residues. Trimming removed 0 bases from V and 1 base from J, with 15 bases in between. Germline V gene sequence: CDR1 DFQATT, CDR2 SNEGSKA (reference sequence). The CDR3 nucleotides read TGCAGTGCTAGAGATCCGCTCCGGGACGGTAACTATGGCTACACCTTC. Its translation is CSARDPLRDGNYGYTF.

The rearrangement uses TRBV7-2 and TRBJ1-1; the D is unclear. Germline CDR1 and CDR2: SGHTA and FQGNSA. The CDR3 length is 14 residues. Deletions cut 9 bases from V and 5 bases from J, with 19 bases between. The CDR3 region has the DNA TGTGCCAGGAGCACCTTCGAGTCGCGGACTGAAGCTTTCTTT. It yields the protein CARSTFESRTEAFF. The full variable domain, its missing parts supplied by reference TRBV7-2 and TRBJ1-1, is GAGVSQSPSNKVTEKGKDVELRCDPISGHTALYWYRQSLGQGLEFLIYFQGNSAPDKSGLPSDRFSAERTGGSVSTLTIQRTQQEDSAVYLCARSTFESRTEAFFGQGTRLTVV.

This clonotype was picked up a small number of times. V usage is TRBV7-2 and J usage is TRBJ1-2, with D possibly matching TRBD1 (5 bases). Germline V gene data show CDR1 as SGHTA and CDR2 as FQGNSA. The CDR3 runs to 15 residues. V was clipped by 5 bases and J by 2 bases, with 15 bases between them. The CDR3 DNA sequence: TGTGCCAGCAGCCCCTGGGACGGCCAAAACTATGGCTACACCTTC. Encoded protein: CASSPWDGQNYGYTF. The whole variable domain, filled in from reference TRBV7-2 and TRBJ1-2, reads GAGVSQSPSNKVTEKGKDVELRCDPISGHTALYWYRQSLGQGLEFLIYFQGNSAPDKSGLPSDRFSAERTGGSVSTLTIQRTQQEDSAVYLCASSPWDGQNYGYTFGSGTRLTVV.

Comment on this clonotype: Without the conserved terminal phenylalanine or tryptophan, this CDR3 likely stems from a read error. The chain employs TRBV7-2 and TRBJ2-3; D is uncertain. Trimming shortened V by 1 base and J by 4 bases, and 6 bases separated the two germline ends. There are 13 residues in the CDR3. Germline CDR1 SGHTA, CDR2 FQGNSA. The DNA for the CDR3 is TGTGCCAGCAGCTTAGAAGTTCCAGATACGCAGTATTCT. It specifies CASSLEVPDTQYS.

This clonotype occurred many times. V usage is TRBV6-6 and J usage is TRBJ1-1; D may be TRBD1 (6 bases). Trimming stripped 1 base from V and 0 bases from J, with 15 bases between. This CDR3 spans 17 amino acids. Germline V CDR1 and CDR2: MNHNY, SVGAGI (reference sequence). The CDR3 coding sequence is TGTGCCAGCAGTTACTATCAGGGGCTTATTATGAACACTGAAGCTTTCTTT. Its protein is CASSYYQGLIMNTEAFF.

As concerns this clonotype: This may arise from a read error, as a much more abundant clone is one base away. V usage is TRBV15 and J usage is TRBJ2-4; TRBD1 is a possible D gene (6 bases). The J call is in doubt because the DNA end fits TRBJ2-5 better. Germline CDR1 is LNHNV and CDR2 is YYDKDF (reference sequence). CDR3 size: 14 residues. For the CDR3, the DNA is TGTGCCACCAACAGAGATTTAGGGGGAGAGACCCAGTACTTC. This translates into CATNRDLGGETQYF.

Regarding this clonotype: Possible read error: a much larger clone is one base away. The chain combines TRBV28 with TRBJ1-4, with 7 bases lining up with TRBD1. This CDR3 has 15 amino acids. Per germline, CDR1 MDHEN and CDR2 SYDVKM. CDR3 region: CASSPRGWYNGKLFF. CDR3 coding DNA: TGTGCCAGCAGTCCCAGGGGGTGGTATAATGGAAAACTGTTTTTT.

Concerning this clonotype itself: A much more abundant neighbour one base away suggests this may be a read error. The chain recombines TRBV7-2 with TRBJ2-1; 7 nucleotides line up with TRBD1. The CDR3 totals 14 residues. J was trimmed by 10 bases and V by 5 bases; bases with no gene match: 11. Germline CDR1 reads SGHTA; CDR2 reads FQGNSA. CDR3 sequence: CASSQGQRSYEQFF. In nucleotides, the CDR3 is TGTGCCAGCAGCCAGGGACAGAGAAGCTACGAGCAGTTCTTC.

Remarks on this clonotype: No conserved phenylalanine or tryptophan ends this CDR3, so it is likely a read error. This chain uses TRBV28 with TRBJ1-2; no firm D call. With 8 bases removed from V and 5 bases from J, the gap between germline ends came to 15 bases. The CDR3 is 13 amino acids. Germline V CDR1 and CDR2: MDHEN, SYDVKM. The CDR3 DNA reads TGTGCCAGCGGTGAGCAACGAGGGTATGGCTACACCTCC. Translating it yields CASGEQRGYGYTS.

Regarding this clonotype: This may be a read error, as it is one base from a much larger clone. The rearrangement joins TRBV20-1 to TRBJ2-7; 10 bases are a match to TRBD2. CDR1 is DFQATT and CDR2 is SNEGSKA in the germline V gene (reference sequence). J was trimmed by 6 bases and V by 3 bases; bases with no gene match: 11. The CDR3 totals 15 residues. CDR3 protein: CSASLAGVNPGEQYF. In DNA, the CDR3 is TGCAGTGCTAGTCTAGCGGGAGTGAACCCAGGCGAGCAGTACTTC.

Details on this clonotype: Because it lacks the conserved phenylalanine or tryptophan at the end, this CDR3 is likely a read error. V and J are TRBV7-3 and TRBJ2-1; the D gene is possibly TRBD2 (5 bases). Trimming removed 4 bases from V and 7 bases from J, with 14 bases in between. Germline V gene data show CDR1 as SGHTA and CDR2 as FQGTGA. The CDR3 totals 14 residues. The CDR3 region has the DNA TGTGCCAGCAGCTCAAACGACTATTCGAATGAGCAGTTCTCC. Protein: CASSSNDYSNEQFS.

This chain uses TRBV4-1 with TRBJ1-1; D unclear. Per the germline V gene, CDR1 is MGHRA and CDR2 is YSYEKL. CDR3 size: 16 residues. V lost 0 bases to trimming and J lost 0 bases, with 11 bases between them. CDR3 nucleotides: TGCGCCAGCAGCCAAGATCTCGCAGGCATGAACACTGAAGCTTTCTTT. As protein: CASSQDLAGMNTEAFF.

The V and J genes are TRBV20-1 and TRBJ2-1; D is uncertain. With 7 bases removed from V and 5 bases from J, the gap between germline ends came to 18 bases. The CDR3 has 14 amino acids. CDR1 and CDR2 (germline): DFQATT, SNEGSKA (reference sequence). The CDR3 here is CSVFRSIRDNEQFF. CDR3 bases: TGCAGTGTCTTTCGTTCGATACGGGACAATGAGCAGTTCTTC.

This clonotype was observed a few times. The CDR3 DNA sequence: TGTGCCAGCAGACCTTTTGACAGGGGCAATGAAAAACTGTTTTTT. It encodes CASRPFDRGNEKLFF. The V and J genes are TRBV4-2 and TRBJ1-4; 8 bases are shared with TRBD1. CDR3 length: 15 amino acids. V lost 6 bases, J lost 5 bases, and 8 bases stayed unmatched. Germline CDR1 and CDR2: LGHNA and YNFKEQ.

This clonotype occurred many times. CDR3 DNA sequence: TGTGCCAGCAGTCCGCCGGGACTAGCGGGAGGTAGTGAGCAGTTCTTC. It encodes CASSPPGLAGGSEQFF. This rearrangement joins TRBV12-3 or TRBV12-4 to TRBJ2-1; the match to TRBD2 covers 15 bases. The junction had 8 bases not matched to a gene; V was cut back by 5 bases and J by 9 bases. CDR3 size: 16 residues.

A few counts support this clonotype. The chain links TRBV7-9 to TRBJ2-7; D unclear. Trimming removed 2 bases at V and 3 bases at J, with 14 bases between. CDR1 and CDR2 (germline): SEHNR, FQNEAQ (reference sequence). CDR3 length: 15 amino acids. CDR3 sequence: CASSLLLRRDYEQYF. The CDR3 DNA follows: TGTGCCAGCAGCTTATTACTCAGGAGAGACTACGAGCAGTACTTC.

Concerning this clonotype: It may be a read error: a sequence one base away is much more abundant. The chain combines TRBV6-2 or TRBV6-3 with TRBJ1-5; D is undetermined. The CDR3 is made up of 13 amino acids. CDR1 and CDR2 from the germline V gene are MNHEY and SVGEGT. CDR3 DNA sequence: TGTACCAGCAGTTACGAGCCTAATCAGCCCCAGCATTTT. It encodes CTSSYEPNQPQHF.

Only a few counts were recorded for this clonotype. The chain has TRBV27 and TRBJ2-7; no clear D. The CDR3 loop spans 14 amino acids. Trimming took 8 bases from V and 2 from J, leaving 16 bases between them. The V gene's germline CDR1 is MNHEY and CDR2 SMNVEV (reference sequence). CDR3 sequence (DNA): TGTGCCAGCTCACCGGGTCTTTCCGCCTACGAGCAGTACTTC. Its protein is CASSPGLSAYEQYF.

J is TRBJ1-2 and V is TRBV10-3, with a tentative D call TRBD1 (5 bases). Germline V lookup: CDR1 ENHRY, CDR2 SYGVKD. V lost 3 bases, J lost 4 bases, and 12 bases lay in between. The CDR3 has 14 amino acids. The CDR3 loop reads CAISDIRVGYGYTF. In DNA form, the CDR3 reads TGTGCCATCAGTGATATCAGGGTCGGCTATGGCTACACCTTC.

Worth noting for this clonotype: A much larger clonotype is one base distant, so this may be a read error. The missing conserved phenylalanine or tryptophan at the end of this CDR3 makes a read error likely. The chain has TRBV6-5 and TRBJ2-7; 10 nucleotides match TRBD1. With 5 bases clipped from V and 0 bases from J, the junction kept 7 bases outside the gene matches. Per the germline V gene, CDR1 is MNHEY and CDR2 is SVGAGI. This CDR3 spans 16 amino acids. The CDR3 DNA is TGTGCCAGCAGTAGCCAAAGACAGGGGGCCTCCTACGAGCAGTACCTC. It codes for CASSSQRQGASYEQYL.